The 8 T cell receptor beta chains below all came from one sample that was sequenced in a study of T cells after somatic rescue of genetic block. Sequencing used immunoSEQ multiplex PCR; TCRdb keeps in-frame clones, though not all of them. The sample includes 10,000 to 15,000 clones, less than 80% seen only once; the top ten take more than 10%. Material for sequencing was peripheral blood mononuclear cells (PBMCs). Every receptor here comes from a boy aged 5-17 years.

The chain has TRBV18 and TRBJ2-5; 15 nucleotides align to TRBD2. V shed 3 bases and J 5 bases; nucleotides not matched to a gene: 1. The CDR3 runs to 15 residues. From germline, CDR1 is KGHSH and CDR2 LQKENI. The CDR3 here is CASSPGTSGRETQYF. In nucleotides, the CDR3 is TGTGCCAGCTCACCGGGGACTAGCGGGAGGGAGACCCAGTACTTC.

The chain employs TRBV5-4 and TRBJ2-7, with 7 bases fitting TRBD2. CDR1 is SGHNT, CDR2 YYREEE, per germline (reference sequence). J gave up 4 bases and V 3 bases, and 4 bases lay outside the gene matches. The CDR3 sequence is 13 residues long. CDR3: CASSWGRGYEQYF. DNA for the CDR3: TGTGCCAGCAGCTGGGGGAGGGGTTACGAGCAGTACTTC.

This clone was observed a handful of times. The chain is built from TRBV5-1 and TRBJ2-1, with D perhaps matching TRBD1 (5 bases). V lost 1 base to trimming and J lost 1 base, with 6 bases between them. The CDR3 has 14 residues. Per the germline V gene, CDR1 is SGHRS and CDR2 is YFSETQ. CDR3 nucleotides: TGCGCCAGCAGCTTGCAGGGATCCTACAATGAGCAGTTCTTC. Its translation is CASSLQGSYNEQFF.

The chain is built from TRBV28 and TRBJ1-1; a possible D gene is TRBD1 (6 bases). This CDR3 comprises 16 residues. The germline V gene encodes CDR1 MDHEN and CDR2 SYDVKM. The V end was cut by 3 bases, the J end by 0 bases, with 14 bases between. The CDR3 is CASSFNRASMNTEAFF. CDR3 bases: TGTGCCAGCAGTTTTAACAGGGCTTCGATGAACACTGAAGCTTTCTTT.

The V and J genes are TRBV28 and TRBJ2-1, with D unclear. CDR1 and CDR2 from the germline V gene are MDHEN and SYDVKM. With 5 bases removed from V and 5 bases from J, the gap between germline ends came to 13 bases. The CDR3 totals 14 residues. CDR3 protein: CASSLGPRHNEQFF. Here the CDR3 DNA reads TGTGCCAGCAGTCTTGGACCCCGCCACAATGAGCAGTTCTTC.

This clone was seen only once. CDR3 in amino acids: CAISGTPGVGYEQYF. Here the CDR3 DNA reads TGTGCCATCAGTGGGACGCCTGGAGTAGGGTACGAGCAGTACTTC. This sequence joins TRBV10-3 and TRBJ2-7; D is unclear. Trimming removed 4 bases at V and 4 bases at J, with 17 bases between. CDR3 length: 15 residues. Germline V gene lookup returns CDR1 ENHRY and CDR2 SYGVKD.

The chain carries TRBV18 and TRBJ2-7; tentatively, D is TRBD1 (7 bases). Trimming left V 1 base short and J 0 bases short, with 16 bases between. Per the germline V gene, CDR1 is KGHSH and CDR2 is LQKENI. This CDR3 spans 17 amino acids. CDR3 region: CASSPQGAGSGSYEQYF. The CDR3 region has the DNA TGTGCCAGCTCACCACAGGGGGCTGGTAGCGGCTCCTACGAGCAGTACTTC. Using reference TRBV18 and TRBJ2-7 for the parts outside the CDR3, the full variable domain is NAGVMQNPRHLVRRRGQEARLRCSPMKGHSHVYWYRQLPEEGLKFMVYLQKENIIDESGMPKERFSAEFPKEGPSILRIQQVVRGDSAAYFCASSPQGAGSGSYEQYFGPGTRLTVT.

The chain is built from TRBV2 and TRBJ2-1, with 7 nucleotides matching TRBD1. The CDR3 totals 14 residues. The germline gives CDR1 SNHLY, CDR2 FYNNEI. V trimming: 7 bases; J trimming: 3 bases; junction bases outside the gene matches: 6. The DNA for the CDR3 is TGTGCCAGCATTACAGGGGTTGGCTACAATGAGCAGTTCTTC. Its protein product is CASITGVGYNEQFF.